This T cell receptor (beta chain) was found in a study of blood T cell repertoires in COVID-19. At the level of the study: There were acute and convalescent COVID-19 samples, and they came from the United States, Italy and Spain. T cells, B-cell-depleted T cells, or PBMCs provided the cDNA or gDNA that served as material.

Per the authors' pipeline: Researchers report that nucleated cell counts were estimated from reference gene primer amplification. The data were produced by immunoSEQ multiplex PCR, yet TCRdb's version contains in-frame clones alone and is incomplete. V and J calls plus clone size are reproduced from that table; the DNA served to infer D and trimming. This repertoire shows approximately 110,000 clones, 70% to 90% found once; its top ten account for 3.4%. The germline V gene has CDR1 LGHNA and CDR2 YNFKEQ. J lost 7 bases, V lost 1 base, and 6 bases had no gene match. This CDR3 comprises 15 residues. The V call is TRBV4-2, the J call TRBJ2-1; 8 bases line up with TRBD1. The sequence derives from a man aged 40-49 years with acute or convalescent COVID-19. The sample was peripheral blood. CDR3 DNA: TGTGCCAGCAGCCAAGCTGGACAGGGTGGAAATGAGCAGTTCTTC. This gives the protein CASSQAGQGGNEQFF.